This passage covers 27 T cell receptor beta chains from one sample sequenced in a study of blood T cell repertoires in COVID-19. TCRdb's table, derived via immunoSEQ multiplex PCR, lists solely in-frame clones and lacks some. The sample holds 30,000 or so clones, 88% seen once. Specimen: peripheral blood. These TCRs come from a man aged 60-69 years with COVID-19, enrolled during active disease.

The chain combines TRBV7-9 with TRBJ2-2; maybe TRBD1 (5 bases). Germline V gene data show CDR1 as SEHNR and CDR2 as FQNEAQ (reference sequence). V gave up 8 bases and J gave up 0 bases, with 10 bases separating them. This CDR3 contains 14 residues. The CDR3 DNA reads as TGTGCCAGCGCCGTAGGGGCGAACACCGGGGAGCTGTTTTTT. Its protein product is CASAVGANTGELFF. Full variable domain (outside the CDR3, taken from reference TRBV7-9 and TRBJ2-2): DTGVSQNPRHKITKRGQNVTFRCDPISEHNRLYWYRQTLGQGPEFLTYFQNEAQLEKSRLLSDRFSAERPKGSFSTLEIQRTEQGDSAMYLCASAVGANTGELFFGEGSRLTVL.

The chain employs TRBV4-3 and TRBJ2-1; D is possibly TRBD2 (5 bases). Germline CDR1 reads LGHNA; CDR2 reads YSLEER. This CDR3 region has 13 residues. Trimming took 0 bases from V and 10 from J, leaving 10 bases between them. CDR3 DNA sequence: TGCGCCAGCAGCCAAGAGGGGTGGGAGGAGCAGTTCTTC. It specifies CASSQEGWEEQFF.

V gene TRBV7-9 combines with J gene TRBJ2-1; 11 bases match TRBD1. The CDR3 runs to 18 residues. Trimming took 2 bases from V and 8 from J; bases not matched to a gene: 14. From germline, CDR1 is SEHNR and CDR2 FQNEAQ (reference sequence). The CDR3 protein is CASSLPGTGGGRFDEQFF. The DNA of the CDR3 is TGTGCCAGCAGCTTACCCGGGACAGGGGGGGGACGATTCGATGAGCAGTTCTTC. The whole variable domain, filled in from reference TRBV7-9 and TRBJ2-1, reads DTGVSQNPRHKITKRGQNVTFRCDPISEHNRLYWYRQTLGQGPEFLTYFQNEAQLEKSRLLSDRFSAERPKGSFSTLEIQRTEQGDSAMYLCASSLPGTGGGRFDEQFFGPGTRLTVL.

V is TRBV2 and J is TRBJ1-2; unclear D gene. V was shortened by 3 bases and J by 4 bases, with 9 bases between the two germline ends. CDR1 is SNHLY and CDR2 is FYNNEI in the germline V gene. This CDR3 region has 13 residues. The CDR3 coding sequence is TGTGCCAGCAGTGATGGTACACGCTATGGCTACACCTTC. This gives the protein CASSDGTRYGYTF.

Here the CDR3 reads CASKLDSTNTGELFF. CDR3 DNA sequence: TGTGCCAGCAAATTGGACAGTACGAACACCGGGGAGCTGTTTTTT. This chain joins TRBV2 and TRBJ2-2; possibly TRBD1 for D (6 bases). The germline V and J ends were trimmed by 7 bases and 0 bases, with 12 bases remaining between them. Germline V CDR1 and CDR2: SNHLY, FYNNEI. The CDR3 totals 15 residues.

This clone was detected only once. This chain links TRBV19 with TRBJ1-1; D unclear. V dropped 8 bases and J dropped 1 base, with 8 bases sitting between them. Germline V gene lookup returns CDR1 LNHDA and CDR2 SQIVND (reference sequence). This CDR3 is 12 amino acids long. This CDR3 is CASGERNTEAFF. The CDR3 region has the DNA TGTGCCAGTGGAGAAAGGAACACTGAAGCTTTCTTT.

The rearrangement joins TRBV3-1 (or the pseudogene TRBV3-2) to TRBJ1-2; 9 bases map to TRBD1. Germline CDR1 and CDR2: LGHDT and YNNKEL (reference sequence). The V segment lost 0 bases and the J segment 4 bases; nucleotides outside the gene matches: 9. This CDR3 has 17 amino acids. CDR3 nucleotide sequence: TGTGCCAGCAGCCAAGATAGGGGGGACAGGGAGCGCTATGGCTACACCTTC. Translated: CASSQDRGDRERYGYTF.

As DNA, the CDR3 is TGTGCCAGCAGCTTGAGTCGGGAACCAGCTAAATCCTACTACGAGCAGTACTTC. Translation: CASSLSREPAKSYYEQYF. This chain uses TRBV5-5 with TRBJ2-7; tentative D call: TRBD2 (5 bases). Looked up from germline, CDR1 is SGHKS and CDR2 is YYEKEE (reference sequence). This CDR3 has 18 residues. V was shortened by 1 base and J by 3 bases, with 23 bases between the two germline ends. The complete variable domain, with remaining parts taken from reference TRBV5-5 and TRBJ2-7, reads DAGVTQSPTHLIKTRGQQVTLRCSPISGHKSVSWYQQVLGQGPQFIFQYYEKEERGRGNFPDRFSARQFPNYSSELNVNALLLGDSALYLCASSLSREPAKSYYEQYFGPGTRLTVT.

This chain joins TRBV18 and TRBJ1-2, with a possible D match to TRBD1 (6 bases). CDR1 and CDR2 from the germline V gene are KGHSH and LQKENI. The CDR3 has 15 amino acids. Trimming took 3 bases from V and 4 from J, leaving 15 bases between them. The CDR3 nucleotides read TGTGCCAGCTCACCCCAGGGGATGCCCAGCTATGGCTACACCTTC. This gives the protein CASSPQGMPSYGYTF.

This chain uses TRBV3-1 (or the pseudogene TRBV3-2) with TRBJ1-1, with D maybe TRBD1 (5 bases). The V end lost 0 bases, the J end lost 3 bases, and 20 bases lay between the germline ends. The CDR3 is made up of 18 amino acids. From germline, CDR1 is LGHDT and CDR2 YNNKEL (reference sequence). The CDR3 loop is CASSQEKLGGPPDTEAFF. In nucleotides, the CDR3 is TGTGCCAGCAGCCAAGAGAAGTTGGGGGGACCCCCTGACACTGAAGCTTTCTTT.

The chain joins TRBV29-1 to TRBJ1-5; 7 bases match TRBD1. CDR3 length equals 16 residues. CDR1 is SQVTM, CDR2 ANQGSEA, per germline. The chain's CDR3 is CLRLGRGAYSNQPQHF. The CDR3 DNA follows: TGCCTCCGACTTGGCAGGGGGGCATATAGCAATCAGCCCCAGCATTTT.

The chain uses TRBV5-6 and TRBJ1-2; no clear D gene. The CDR3 loop spans 12 amino acids. The V end was cut by 2 bases, the J end by 7 bases, with 9 bases between. Germline values: CDR1 SGHDT, CDR2 YYEEEE. CDR3 coding DNA: TGTGCCAGCAGCTTTGGTCGAGGTGGCTACACCTTC. Its translation is CASSFGRGGYTF.

This rearrangement joins TRBV4-2 to TRBJ2-1, with a tentative D call TRBD2 (6 bases). Trimming pared 3 bases from V and 4 bases from J, leaving 16 bases between. CDR3 length equals 16 residues. Germline CDR1 is LGHNA and CDR2 is YNFKEQ. CDR3 region: CASSQGSSAQYNEQFF. The CDR3 coding sequence is TGTGCCAGCAGCCAGGGGTCTAGCGCCCAGTACAATGAGCAGTTCTTC.

This sequence joins TRBV7-2 and TRBJ2-7; 11 nucleotides match TRBD2. CDR1 is SGHTA, CDR2 FQGNSA, per germline. The ends lost 5 bases at V and 4 bases at J; junction bases unmatched: 7. The CDR3 contains 15 residues. This CDR3 reads CASSKQTSGTYEQYF. The CDR3 bases are TGTGCCAGCAGCAAACAGACTAGCGGGACTTACGAGCAGTACTTC.

This clone was seen only once. The CDR3, as DNA: TGTGCCAGTAGCCCCCAGGCGGGAGGGGTCCCCGGGGAGCTGTTTTTT. Encoded protein: CASSPQAGGVPGELFF. The chain has TRBV19 and TRBJ2-2; 9 bases are shared with TRBD2. Per germline, CDR1 LNHDA and CDR2 SQIVND (reference sequence). The CDR3 consists of 16 residues. The J segment lost 6 bases and the V segment lost 6 bases, leaving 11 bases of the junction unmatched.

This chain connects TRBV25-1 to TRBJ1-6; D is undetermined. Deletions cut 7 bases from V and 9 bases from J, with 13 bases between. Germline values: CDR1 MGHDK, CDR2 SYGVNS. The CDR3 sequence is 13 residues long. The CDR3 loop reads CASTPGLGSPLHF. Written as DNA, the CDR3 is TGTGCCAGCACCCCGGGGTTGGGTTCACCCCTCCACTTT.

This clone was observed once. The chain uses TRBV11-2 and TRBJ1-6; possible D gene TRBD1, 6 bases. Between the trimmed V and J ends, which lost 6 bases and 10 bases, there was a span of 19 bases. The CDR3 consists of 15 residues. Germline-derived CDR1 and CDR2 are SGHAT and FQNNGV. DNA for the CDR3: TGTGCCAGCAGACGAACTGGTCAGGGGTACTCACCCCTCCACTTT. Its protein product is CASRRTGQGYSPLHF.

In its sample, this clone was seen once. CDR3 sequence (DNA): TGCAGTGCTAGTACTGATTCAACCGGGGAGCTGTTTTTT. Translated, it gives CSASTDSTGELFF. The chain joins TRBV20-1 to TRBJ2-2; the D is unclear. The V gene's germline CDR1 is DFQATT and CDR2 SNEGSKA (reference sequence). This CDR3 region has 13 residues. Trimming left V 3 bases short and J 5 bases short, with 10 bases between.

The rearrangement joins TRBV7-9 to TRBJ1-2; D remains unclear. Trimming removed 5 bases from V and 4 bases from J, with 14 bases in between. The CDR3 is 14 residues long. Germline loops: CDR1 SEHNR, CDR2 FQNEAQ (reference sequence). The chain's CDR3 is CASSAYTGAYGYTF. CDR3 DNA sequence: TGTGCCAGCAGCGCGTACACCGGAGCCTATGGCTACACCTTC.

This clone came up a few times. This CDR3 is also generated by other DNA sequences in the sample. V and J are TRBV3-1 (or the pseudogene TRBV3-2) and TRBJ1-1; TRBD1 aligns across 8 bases. The junction had 5 bases not matched to a gene; V was cut back by 3 bases and J by 5 bases. Germline values: CDR1 LGHDT, CDR2 YNNKEL (reference sequence). This CDR3 is 14 amino acids long. CDR3: CASSQGTGETEAFF. The CDR3 DNA is TGTGCCAGCAGCCAGGGGACAGGTGAAACTGAAGCTTTCTTT.

This clone was recorded a few times. V is TRBV7-2 and J is TRBJ1-1; no clear D gene. CDR1 is SGHTA and CDR2 is FQGNSA in the germline V gene. The CDR3 runs 12 residues. V shed 3 bases and J shed 3 bases, with 5 bases lying between them. The CDR3 loop reads CASSFADTEAFF. The CDR3 DNA is TGTGCCAGCAGCTTCGCGGACACTGAAGCTTTCTTT.

The table lists this clone with a count of one. This sample also contains other DNA sequences that code for the same CDR3. The chain recombines TRBV18 with TRBJ1-1; possible D gene TRBD1, 6 bases. V was clipped by 4 bases and J by 1 base, with 7 bases between them. The CDR3 is 13 residues long. Germline assignment: CDR1 KGHSH and CDR2 LQKENI. The CDR3, as DNA: TGTGCCAGCTCACTGGACAGGAACACTGAAGCTTTCTTT. Encoded protein: CASSLDRNTEAFF.

This rearrangement joins TRBV4-1 to TRBJ1-3; 7 bases align to TRBD1. The CDR3 is 14 amino acids. J lost 5 bases, V lost 1 base, and 2 bases had no gene match. CDR1 is MGHRA, CDR2 YSYEKL, per germline. This CDR3 is CASSQVGGRNTIYF. Here the CDR3 DNA reads TGCGCCAGCAGCCAAGTAGGGGGCAGAAACACCATATATTTT.

The chain employs TRBV6-2 or TRBV6-3 and TRBJ1-1, with D possibly TRBD1 on 6 matching bases. The V and J ends lost 2 bases and 0 bases respectively, with 13 bases between them. The length of the CDR3 is 16 residues. The germline gives CDR1 MNHEY, CDR2 SVGEGT. The CDR3: CASSYHLDSLNTEAFF. The CDR3 region has the DNA TGTGCCAGCAGTTACCACCTGGACAGCTTGAACACTGAAGCTTTCTTT.

The chain combines TRBV5-8 with TRBJ1-3; D gene uncertain. CDR1 is SGHTS, CDR2 YDEGEE, per germline. The CDR3 extends over 13 amino acids. Deletions cut 4 bases from V and 1 base from J, with 6 bases between. The DNA of the CDR3 is TGTGCCAGCAGCCGTAAATCTGGAAACACCATATATTTT. Residues: CASSRKSGNTIYF.

There are a few counts of this clone. J is TRBJ2-7 and V is TRBV27; possibly TRBD1 for D (5 bases). Germline V gene data show CDR1 as MNHEY and CDR2 as SMNVEV (reference sequence). Between the trimmed V and J ends, which lost 6 bases and 3 bases, there was a span of 18 bases. The CDR3 extends over 15 amino acids. In nucleotides, the CDR3 is TGTGCCAGCAGCCATCTCCTAGGGGAAAACTACGAGCAGTACTTC. Encoded protein: CASSHLLGENYEQYF.

The sample holds a few counts of this clone. The rearrangement joins TRBV20-1 to TRBJ2-2; 10 bases agree with TRBD2. Per germline, CDR1 DFQATT and CDR2 SNEGSKA (reference sequence). The CDR3 loop spans 14 amino acids. The V gene end was trimmed by 3 bases and the J gene end by 4 bases; junction bases not matched to a gene: 2. CDR3 nucleotides: TGCAGTGCTAGTTTAGCGGGAGGCACCGGGGAGCTGTTTTTT. This gives the protein CSASLAGGTGELFF.